This TCR beta chain was sequenced in a study of cytomegalovirus exposure and HLA in healthy donors. Germline CDR1 LNHDA, CDR2 SQIVND (reference sequence). The ends were cut back, 1 base at V and 7 bases at J, with 14 bases in the middle. This CDR3 region has 14 residues. It was with 60 Vbeta and 13 Jbeta primers that the PCR ran. Sequencing was performed with immunoSEQ multiplex PCR; in TCRdb, only in-frame clones are kept and a portion is missing. There are over 130,000 clones in the sample; 70% to 80% occur only once, and about 6.8% lies in the top ten. The clonotype originates from a woman between 40 and 55 years old in good health and CMV-seropositive. The material sequenced was PBMCs. The V call is TRBV19, the J call TRBJ2-7; D ambiguous. The CDR3 sequence is CASSIGGLLEEQYF. The CDR3 DNA reads as TGTGCCAGTAGTATAGGAGGCTTACTGGAGGAGCAGTACTTC. Supplemented by reference TRBV19 and TRBJ2-7, the full variable domain reads DGGITQSPKYLFRKEGQNVTLSCEQNLNHDAMYWYRQDPGQGLRLIYYSQIVNDFQKGDIAEGYSVSREKKESFPLTVTSAQKNPTAFYLCASSIGGLLEEQYFGPGTRLTVT.